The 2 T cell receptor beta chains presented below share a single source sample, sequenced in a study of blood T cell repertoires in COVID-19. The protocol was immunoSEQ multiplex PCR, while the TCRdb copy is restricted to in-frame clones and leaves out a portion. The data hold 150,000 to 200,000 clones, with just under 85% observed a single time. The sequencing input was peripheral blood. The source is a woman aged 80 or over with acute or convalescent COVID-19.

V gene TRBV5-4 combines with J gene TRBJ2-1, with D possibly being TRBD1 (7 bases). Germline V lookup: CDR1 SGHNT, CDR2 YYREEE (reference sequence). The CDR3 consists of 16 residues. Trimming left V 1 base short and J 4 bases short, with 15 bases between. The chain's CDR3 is CASSLRAQGRYNEQFF. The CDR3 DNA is TGTGCCAGCAGCTTGCGCGCACAGGGGAGGTACAATGAGCAGTTCTTC.

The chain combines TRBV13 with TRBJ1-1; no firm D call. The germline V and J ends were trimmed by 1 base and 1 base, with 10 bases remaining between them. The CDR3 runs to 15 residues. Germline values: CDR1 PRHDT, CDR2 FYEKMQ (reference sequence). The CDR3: CASSLAGQKNTEAFF. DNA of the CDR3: TGTGCCAGCAGCTTAGCAGGTCAGAAGAACACTGAAGCTTTCTTT. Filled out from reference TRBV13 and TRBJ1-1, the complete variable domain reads AAGVIQSPRHLIKEKRETATLKCYPIPRHDTVYWYQQGPGQDPQFLISFYEKMQSDKGSIPDRFSAQQFSDYHSELNMSSLELGDSALYFCASSLAGQKNTEAFFGQGTRLTVV.